The entry that follows covers one TCR beta chain sequence. The entry originates in a study of blood T cell repertoires in COVID-19. Profiling relied on immunoSEQ multiplex PCR, and the TCRdb table lists in-frame clones only, not all of them. The sample contains a few hundred thousand clones, over 75% of which appear only once. Recovered participants had two consecutive negative NP/OP PCR tests, healthcare professional clearance, or symptom resolution. The CDR3 contains 16 residues. Germline V lookup: CDR1 MNHEY, CDR2 SMNVEV (reference sequence). Trimming cost V 8 bases and J 3 bases; bases outside gene matches: 12.

The clonotype comes from a woman aged 25 to 45 who had recovered from COVID-19. The sequenced material came from PBMCs or T cells enriched from blood (not recorded which). The V gene is TRBV27, the J gene TRBJ2-7; 11 bases fit TRBD1. In nucleotides, the CDR3 is TGTGCCAGCTCGCGATCCGGGACAGGGGGAAGCTACGAGCAGTACTTC. Its protein is CASSRSGTGGSYEQYF.